Listed below are T cell receptor beta chains from one sample, sequenced in a study of CD8 T cells in ankylosing spondylitis. Via MiXCR, TCRdb re-called the 5' RACE reads, giving one row per CDR3 protein. The data contain fewer than 650,000 distinct CDR3 sequences, about 13% of them seen just once; the ten biggest clones take up about 6.5%. Sequenced sample: blood, either unsorted or a sorted T cell fraction (not recorded which). The receptor set was obtained from a male donor with ankylosing spondylitis. CDR3s include the opening cysteine and the closing phenylalanine or tryptophan. Fields, in order: V gene, J gene, D gene, clone size, CDR3 protein, CDR3 DNA. A D gene is named only where the DNA matches it firmly. Clone size is given for some rows only: seen once, a few or many times, or a class if the clone is expanded.

>TRBV29-1|TRBJ1-1|-|-
CSFRTSTEAFF
TGCAGCTTTAGAACTAGCACTGAAGCTTTCTTT
>TRBV29-1|TRBJ1-1|-|few
CSSYTGPENTEAFF
TGCAGCTCTTATACAGGACCCGAGAACACTGAAGCTTTCTTT
>TRBV12-3/TRBV12-4|TRBJ2-1|TRBD1|few
CASSPGQGIDEQFF
TGTGCCAGCAGTCCAGGACAGGGAATCGATGAGCAGTTCTTC
>TRBV27|TRBJ1-2|TRBD1|-
CASSLSLGTVANYGYTF
TGTGCCAGCAGTTTATCGTTGGGGACAGTCGCTAACTATGGCTACACCTTC
>TRBV12-3/TRBV12-4|TRBJ2-4|TRBD1|many
CASSHSGQGDIQYF
TGTGCCAGCAGTCACTCCGGACAGGGAGACATTCAGTACTTC
>TRBV27|TRBJ2-1|TRBD2|few
CASGPGLAYNEQFF
TGTGCCAGCGGGCCGGGACTAGCGTACAATGAGCAGTTCTTC
>TRBV12-5|TRBJ2-1|TRBD2|-
CASGLRASGRGNEQFF
TGTGCTAGTGGTTTGAGGGCTAGCGGGAGAGGCAATGAGCAGTTCTTC
>TRBV10-3|TRBJ1-5|-|many
CAISESPAGGNQPQHF
TGTGCCATCAGTGAGTCCCCTGCTGGAGGCAATCAGCCCCAGCATTTT
>TRBV5-5|TRBJ2-1|-|few
CASSLVSRSYNEQFF
TGTGCCAGCAGCTTGGTTTCCCGCTCCTACAATGAGCAGTTCTTC
>TRBV11-2|TRBJ2-2|TRBD2|few
CASSPRTSYGELFF
TGTGCCAGCAGCCCTAGGACTAGTTATGGGGAGCTGTTTTTT
>TRBV20-1|TRBJ2-1|-|few
CSASQQRYNEQFF
TGCAGTGCTAGTCAACAGCGGTACAATGAGCAGTTCTTC